This TCR beta chain was sequenced during a study of blood T cell repertoires in COVID-19. About the research overall: The United States, Italy and Spain were the sources of the acute and convalescent COVID-19 samples. Sources were T cells, B-cell-depleted T cells, or PBMCs; the material itself was cDNA or gDNA.

In the authors' methods: The authors estimated nucleated cell counts from reference gene primer amplification. The assay was immunoSEQ multiplex PCR, and TCRdb's table has in-frame clones only and misses some. The D gene and trimming were derived from the DNA, and the V and J assignments and clone size from that table. The sample lists around 180,000 clones, about 84% occurring once. CDR3 length: 17 residues. Germline V gene data show CDR1 as LGHNA and CDR2 as YNFKEQ. The V and J ends lost 3 bases and 0 bases, in that order; junction bases with no gene match: 4. This TCR was sampled from a human donor in a cohort sampled during active COVID-19. Sequencing used peripheral blood. The rearrangement uses TRBV4-2 and TRBJ2-1, with TRBD2 matching over 11 bases. The CDR3 DNA is TGTGCCAGCAGCCACCTAGCGGGGGGATCCTCCTACAATGAGCAGTTCTTC. Translated: CASSHLAGGSSYNEQFF.